These 7 T cell receptor beta chains share one sample of origin, sequenced in a study of T cells in Graves' hyperthyroidism and ophthalmopathy. TCR beta CDR3 region amplification was performed from RNA transcripts. Primed by the HTBI set, a first-round RT-PCR was run on the TCR CDR3. Via MiXCR, TCRdb re-called the multiplex PCR reads, giving one row per CDR3 protein. The profile shows approximately 600,000 distinct CDR3 sequences, roughly 20% of them singletons. Sequenced: blood. All receptors derive from a man aged 25-40 years with Graves' ophthalmopathy.

Only one count was recorded for this clonotype. V gene TRBV7-9 combines with J gene TRBJ2-2, with D perhaps being TRBD1 or TRBD2 (5 bases each). The CDR3 runs to 15 residues. Trimming left V 4 bases short and J 7 bases short, with 16 bases between. The germline gives CDR1 SEHNR, CDR2 FQNEAQ (reference sequence). The CDR3 DNA is TGTGCCAGCAGCTCTGGACCGAGGGGCGTCGGGGAGCTGTTTTTT. Amino acid sequence: CASSSGPRGVGELFF.

The table lists this clonotype with a few counts. The V call is TRBV6-1, the J call TRBJ2-1; 9 bases map to TRBD2. Germline V CDR1 and CDR2: MNHNS, SASEGT. The trim removed 5 bases at V and 6 bases at J, leaving 8 bases unmatched. This CDR3 has 15 amino acids. In DNA form, the CDR3 reads TGTGCCAGCAGTTTGTCGGGCGGGAGGGGCAATGAGCAGTTCTTC. Protein sequence: CASSLSGGRGNEQFF.

This clonotype has a handful of counts. The chain combines TRBV6-2 or TRBV6-3 with TRBJ1-2, with a weak D call TRBD1 (5 bases). The V end lost 5 bases, the J end lost 5 bases, and 12 bases lay between the germline ends. CDR1 is MNHEY, CDR2 SVGEGT, per germline. The CDR3 is 13 amino acids. CDR3 protein: CASSPGRGYGYTF. DNA of the CDR3: TGTGCCAGCAGTCCGGGACGTGGATATGGCTACACCTTC.

The chain employs TRBV10-3 and TRBJ2-1; TRBD2 matches 14 bases. The J segment lost 10 bases and the V segment lost 6 bases, leaving 5 bases of the junction unmatched. CDR1 and CDR2 from the germline V gene are ENHRY and SYGVKD. CDR3 length: 14 residues. CDR3 loop: CAIRGLAGDGEQFF. CDR3 in DNA: TGTGCCATCAGGGGACTAGCGGGAGACGGCGAGCAGTTCTTC.

CDR3 nucleotides: TGTGCCAGCAGTACTTACAGTGGCGCGCAGCCCCAGCATTTT. Residues: CASSTYSGAQPQHF. V gene TRBV6-5 combines with J gene TRBJ1-5, with unresolved D. Germline CDR1 reads MNHEY; CDR2 reads SVGAGI. V was pared by 5 bases and J by 7 bases, with 15 bases between. CDR3 length: 14 residues.

V usage is TRBV5-5 and J usage is TRBJ1-2, with D perhaps matching TRBD1 (6 bases). V was pared by 2 bases and J by 2 bases, with 16 bases between. Germline V gene lookup returns CDR1 SGHKS and CDR2 YYEKEE (reference sequence). This CDR3 is 16 amino acids long. The CDR3 bases are TGTGCCAGCAGCTTTCAGTGGGGGCAAGAGAACTATGGCTACACCTTC. Translating it yields CASSFQWGQENYGYTF.

This clonotype was seen at least ten times. The chain is built from TRBV7-3 and TRBJ2-5; the D is unclear. V lost 3 bases and J lost 10, with 15 bases in between. The CDR3 consists of 13 residues. Per the germline V gene, CDR1 is SGHTA and CDR2 is FQGTGA. The CDR3 region is CASSFTASSGQYF. Here the CDR3 DNA reads TGTGCCAGCAGCTTTACGGCCTCCTCTGGCCAGTACTTC. Full variable domain (rest looked up from reference TRBV7-3 and TRBJ2-5): GAGVSQTPSNKVTEKGKYVELRCDPISGHTALYWYRQSLGQGPEFLIYFQGTGAADDSGLPNDRFFAVRPEGSVSTLKIQRTERGDSAVYLCASSFTASSGQYFGPGTRLLVL.